The 24 T cell receptor beta chains below were found in one sample sequenced in a study of T cells in localized non-small cell lung cancer. This table comes from immunoSEQ multiplex PCR, and its TCRdb copy is limited to in-frame clones, with some not included. The table has roughly 38,000 clones, 80% to 90% seen once. The source material was peripheral blood mononuclear cells, sampled before any cancer treatment. The source is a male donor aged 60 or older with stage II lung adenocarcinoma.

The chain joins TRBV2 to TRBJ1-5, with 10 bases lining up with TRBD1. This CDR3 spans 14 amino acids. Germline V gives CDR1 SNHLY, CDR2 FYNNEI. Trimming took 4 bases from V and 4 from J; bases not matched to a gene: 1. The CDR3 nucleotides read TGTGCCAGCAGTGGGACAGGGGGAAATCAGCCCCAGCATTTT. Translation: CASSGTGGNQPQHF.

The V call is TRBV18, the J call TRBJ1-2; D may be TRBD1 (5 bases). CDR1 and CDR2 from the germline V gene are KGHSH and LQKENI. This CDR3 has 11 residues. Between the trimmed V and J ends, which lost 6 bases and 7 bases, there was a span of 9 bases. The CDR3 DNA reads as TGTGCCAGCTCCCAGGGCTTTGGCTACACCTTC. As protein: CASSQGFGYTF. The full variable domain, completed using reference TRBV18 and TRBJ1-2, is NAGVMQNPRHLVRRRGQEARLRCSPMKGHSHVYWYRQLPEEGLKFMVYLQKENIIDESGMPKERFSAEFPKEGPSILRIQQVVRGDSAAYFCASSQGFGYTFGSGTRLTVV.

The rearrangement uses TRBV27 and TRBJ2-5, with 12 bases aligning to TRBD1. V lost 1 base and J lost 9; bases outside the gene matches: 12. This CDR3 is built from 17 residues. CDR1 is MNHEY and CDR2 is SMNVEV in the germline V gene (reference sequence). The CDR3 region is CASSLFRPGTGGLAQYF. Here the CDR3 DNA reads TGTGCCAGCAGTTTATTCCGTCCCGGGACAGGGGGCTTGGCCCAGTACTTC.

This clone has just a few counts. This chain connects TRBV5-1 to TRBJ1-1; perhaps TRBD1 as D (6 bases). Germline V gene lookup returns CDR1 SGHRS and CDR2 YFSETQ. The V and J ends lost 0 bases and 1 base respectively, with 7 bases between them. The CDR3 spans 14 residues. The CDR3: CASSLDRANTEAFF. Here the CDR3 DNA reads TGCGCCAGCAGCTTGGACAGGGCGAACACTGAAGCTTTCTTT.

V is TRBV19 and J is TRBJ1-2; D is perhaps TRBD1 (5 bases). Germline V gene sequence: CDR1 LNHDA, CDR2 SQIVND (reference sequence). This CDR3 region has 12 residues. V shed 9 bases and J shed 1 base, with 9 bases lying between them. The chain's CDR3 is CASGDFNYGYTF. The CDR3 bases are TGTGCCAGCGGGGACTTTAACTATGGCTACACCTTC.

Regarding this clone: Germline and junction disagree at one end, which may indicate a read error. The rearrangement uses TRBV7-2 and TRBJ2-7; 11 bases agree with TRBD2. Germline V gives CDR1 SGHTA, CDR2 FQGNSA. The CDR3 consists of 14 residues. DNA of the CDR3: TGTGCCAGCAGCGTAGCGGGGGGGCCCTACGAGCAGTACTTC. Amino acid sequence: CASSVAGGPYEQYF.

The chain uses TRBV5-4 and TRBJ2-7; 7 nucleotides line up with TRBD2. The J segment lost 2 bases and the V segment lost 1 base, leaving 21 bases of the junction unmatched. CDR1 is SGHNT, CDR2 YYREEE, per germline (reference sequence). The CDR3 extends over 20 amino acids. The DNA of the CDR3 is TGTGCCAGCAGCTTGTTCCCCTACGGTGCGTATGAGGGAGGGCCCTACGAGCAGTACTTC. This gives the protein CASSLFPYGAYEGGPYEQYF.

This clone has a single count. V usage is TRBV7-2 and J usage is TRBJ2-1, with 9 bases identical to TRBD2. Germline V lookup: CDR1 SGHTA, CDR2 FQGNSA. The CDR3 spans 16 residues. The V segment lost 5 bases and the J segment 8 bases; nucleotides outside the gene matches: 13. The CDR3 here is CASSPGTSRTSHEQFF. CDR3 nucleotides: TGTGCCAGCAGCCCGGGGACTAGCAGGACCTCCCATGAGCAGTTCTTC.

On this clone: Other DNA sequences in this sample translate to the same CDR3. The chain uses TRBV27 and TRBJ2-7; 7 bases agree with TRBD2. CDR3 length: 16 residues. Unmatched junction bases numbered 15, after V lost 3 bases and J lost 7 bases. Germline V gives CDR1 MNHEY, CDR2 SMNVEV (reference sequence). CDR3 region: CASSLISGRALGEQYF. The CDR3 DNA is TGTGCCAGCAGTTTGATTAGTGGGAGGGCCCTTGGGGAGCAGTACTTC.

This rearrangement joins TRBV14 to TRBJ2-1; 9 positions match TRBD2. This CDR3 is 17 amino acids long. V lost 4 bases and J lost 8; bases outside the gene matches: 15. Germline CDR1 reads SGHDN; CDR2 reads FVKESK. Written as DNA, the CDR3 is TGTGCCAGCAGCCCCCGTTGGGGGACTAGCTTAATGCATGAGCAGTTCTTC. Translation gives CASSPRWGTSLMHEQFF. The full variable domain, with the rest looked up from reference TRBV14 and TRBJ2-1, is EAGVTQFPSHSVIEKGQTVTLRCDPISGHDNLYWYRRVMGKEIKFLLHFVKESKQDESGMPNNRFLAERTGGTYSTLKVQPAELEDSGVYFCASSPRWGTSLMHEQFFGPGTRLTVL.

The rearrangement joins TRBV11-2 to TRBJ2-7; maybe TRBD2 (6 bases). CDR3 length: 15 amino acids. Trimming took off 3 bases at V and 2 bases at J, with 14 bases between the two ends. Germline lookup yields CDR1 SGHAT and CDR2 FQNNGV. The DNA for the CDR3 is TGTGCCAGCAGCTTGGAGGGAATAGGTGCCTACGAGCAGTACTTC. Translating it yields CASSLEGIGAYEQYF.

This clone was seen only once. The V call is TRBV5-1, the J call TRBJ1-2; 8 bases align to TRBD1. CDR1 is SGHRS and CDR2 is YFSETQ in the germline V gene. With 3 bases clipped from V and 3 bases from J, the junction kept 4 bases outside the gene matches. The CDR3 is 14 amino acids. In DNA, the CDR3 is TGCGCCAGCAGCTCCCAGGGGGCAGACTATGGCTACACCTTC. Its protein product is CASSSQGADYGYTF. Full variable domain (outside the CDR3, taken from reference TRBV5-1 and TRBJ1-2): KAGVTQTPRYLIKTRGQQVTLSCSPISGHRSVSWYQQTPGQGLQFLFEYFSETQRNKGNFPGRFSGRQFSNSRSEMNVSTLELGDSALYLCASSSQGADYGYTFGSGTRLTVV.

The CDR3 nucleotides read TGTGCCAGCAGCCAATTCGACGGCGGGGTAGGGTCCCAGTACTTC. Its translation: CASSQFDGGVGSQYF. The chain combines TRBV14 with TRBJ2-5; TRBD2 is a possible D gene (6 bases). V was trimmed by 2 bases and J by 9 bases, leaving 19 bases between them. The germline gives CDR1 SGHDN, CDR2 FVKESK. The CDR3 sequence is 15 residues long.

The rearrangement links TRBV27 to TRBJ2-5; unclear D gene. The CDR3 runs to 14 residues. Germline CDR1 reads MNHEY; CDR2 reads SMNVEV (reference sequence). Trimming removed 3 bases from V and 4 bases from J, with 12 bases in between. CDR3: CASSFSPGRETQYF. The CDR3 DNA sequence: TGTGCCAGCAGTTTTTCCCCGGGCCGAGAGACCCAGTACTTC.

The chain employs TRBV20-1 and TRBJ2-1; perhaps TRBD1 as D (6 bases). V gave up 6 bases and J gave up 10 bases, with 13 bases separating them. The CDR3 is 11 amino acids. Germline V gene data show CDR1 as DFQATT and CDR2 as SNEGSKA (reference sequence). CDR3 in amino acids: CSARGPQEQFF. The CDR3, as DNA: TGCAGTGCCAGGGGACCACAAGAGCAGTTCTTC.

The chain combines TRBV30 with TRBJ2-1; D remains ambiguous. The CDR3 consists of 14 residues. The V and J ends lost 4 bases and 2 bases respectively, with 12 bases between them. Germline assignment: CDR1 GTSNPN and CDR2 SVGIG (reference sequence). The CDR3 DNA reads TGTGCCTGGATGTCACAAGGACCCTACAATGAGCAGTTCTTC. It yields the protein CAWMSQGPYNEQFF.

V is TRBV5-1 and J is TRBJ2-2; the match to TRBD2 covers 12 bases. Germline V gene data show CDR1 as SGHRS and CDR2 as YFSETQ. The CDR3 is 17 residues long. The trim removed 4 bases at V and 3 bases at J, leaving 7 bases unmatched. Here the CDR3 DNA reads TGCGCCAGCAGCCGGGCTAGCGGGAGGGCCGACACCGGGGAGCTGTTTTTT. Protein sequence: CASSRASGRADTGELFF.

This chain connects TRBV7-2 to TRBJ2-1, with a weak D call TRBD1 (6 bases). The CDR3 covers 17 residues. V was pared by 5 bases and J by 4 bases, with 21 bases between. Germline-derived CDR1 and CDR2 are SGHTA and FQGNSA. CDR3 in DNA: TGTGCCAGCAGCATAGGTGGACAGTGGAGTTCTTACAATGAGCAGTTCTTC. It is translated as CASSIGGQWSSYNEQFF.

The chain uses TRBV5-4 and TRBJ2-4; the match to TRBD1 covers 7 bases. V was pared by 4 bases and J by 5 bases, with 6 bases of the junction left unmatched. Germline V gene lookup returns CDR1 SGHNT and CDR2 YYREEE (reference sequence). The CDR3 sequence is 14 residues long. This CDR3 reads CASSITGVENIQYF. The CDR3 DNA sequence: TGTGCCAGCAGCATAACAGGGGTTGAAAACATTCAGTACTTC.

This chain links TRBV28 with TRBJ2-1, with a weak D call TRBD1 (6 bases). Germline V gene sequence: CDR1 MDHEN, CDR2 SYDVKM. The V end was cut by 7 bases, the J end by 0 bases, with 10 bases between. CDR3 length: 14 residues. The DNA of the CDR3 is TGTGCCAGCACCAGGGGTAGCTCCTACAATGAGCAGTTCTTC. Translation gives CASTRGSSYNEQFF.

This clone was picked up one time. The rearrangement links TRBV5-1 to TRBJ1-4; unclear D gene. V was shortened by 6 bases and J by 3 bases, with 6 bases between the two germline ends. CDR1 SGHRS and CDR2 YFSETQ come from the germline V gene. The CDR3 sequence is 12 residues long. CDR3 sequence: CASMGANEKLFF. DNA of the CDR3: TGCGCCAGCATGGGCGCTAATGAAAAACTGTTTTTT.

This clone has only one observation. This sequence joins TRBV5-1 and TRBJ2-5; D possibly matches TRBD1 or TRBD2 (5 bases each). In germline, CDR1 is SGHRS, CDR2 YFSETQ. The CDR3 sequence is 11 residues long. V lost 3 bases and J 9 bases, leaving 9 bases between the germline ends. Here the CDR3 reads CASSSEGSQYF. The CDR3 nucleotides read TGCGCCAGCAGCTCTGAGGGGTCCCAGTACTTC.

The chain uses TRBV30 and TRBJ1-2; D remains unclear. CDR1 and CDR2 from the germline V gene are GTSNPN and SVGIG (reference sequence). The CDR3 contains 12 residues. Trimming shortened V by 2 bases and J by 6 bases, and 10 bases separated the two germline ends. The CDR3, as DNA: TGTGCCTGGAGTCCTCTAACGAATGGCTACACCTTC. This codes for CAWSPLTNGYTF.

V gene TRBV19 combines with J gene TRBJ2-2; tentative D call: TRBD2 (6 bases). V was cut by 4 bases and J by 7 bases, with 16 bases left in between. Germline CDR1 is LNHDA and CDR2 is SQIVND (reference sequence). The CDR3 is 15 residues long. The CDR3 reads CASSTTGGAGGELFF. CDR3 in DNA: TGTGCCAGTAGTACTACAGGAGGGGCGGGCGGGGAGCTGTTTTTT.